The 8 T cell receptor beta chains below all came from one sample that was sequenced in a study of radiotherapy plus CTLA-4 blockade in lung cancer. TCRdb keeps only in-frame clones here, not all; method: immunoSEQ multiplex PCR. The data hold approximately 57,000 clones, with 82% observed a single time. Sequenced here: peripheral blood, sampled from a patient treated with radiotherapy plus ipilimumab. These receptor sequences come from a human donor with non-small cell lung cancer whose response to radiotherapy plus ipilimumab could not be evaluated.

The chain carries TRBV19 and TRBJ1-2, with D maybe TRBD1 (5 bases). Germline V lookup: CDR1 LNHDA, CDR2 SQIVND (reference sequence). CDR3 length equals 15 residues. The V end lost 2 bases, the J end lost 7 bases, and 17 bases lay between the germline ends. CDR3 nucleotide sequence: TGTGCCAGTAGTATATCGGCCGACAGACTCTTTGGCTACACCTTC. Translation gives CASSISADRLFGYTF.

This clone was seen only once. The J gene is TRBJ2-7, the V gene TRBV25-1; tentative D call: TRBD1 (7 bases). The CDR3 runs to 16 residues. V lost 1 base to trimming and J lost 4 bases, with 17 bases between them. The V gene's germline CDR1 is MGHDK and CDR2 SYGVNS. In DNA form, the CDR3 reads TGTGCCAGCAGTGAATCCCTGGGCAGGGGGGAATACGAGCAGTACTTC. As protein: CASSESLGRGEYEQYF.

The CDR3 reads CASTLTGNHGYTF. CDR3 sequence (DNA): TGTGCCAGCACCCTGACAGGGAACCATGGCTACACCTTC. The J gene is TRBJ1-2, the V gene TRBV25-1, with 7 bases matching TRBD1. In germline, CDR1 is MGHDK, CDR2 SYGVNS. The CDR3 totals 13 residues. V lost 7 bases to trimming and J lost 6 bases; unmatched junction nucleotides: 8.

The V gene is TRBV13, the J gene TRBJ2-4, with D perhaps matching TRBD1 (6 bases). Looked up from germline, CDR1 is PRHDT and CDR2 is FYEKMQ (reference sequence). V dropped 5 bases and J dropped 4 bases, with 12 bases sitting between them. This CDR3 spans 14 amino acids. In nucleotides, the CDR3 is TGTGCCAGCAGCCGCGACAGGATTAAAAACATTCAGTACTTC. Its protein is CASSRDRIKNIQYF.

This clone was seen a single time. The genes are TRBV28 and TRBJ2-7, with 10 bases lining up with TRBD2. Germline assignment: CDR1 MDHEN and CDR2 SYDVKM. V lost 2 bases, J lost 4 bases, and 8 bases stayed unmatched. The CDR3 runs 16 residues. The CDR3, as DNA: TGTGCCAGCAGTTTAGTTACCGCTAGCGGGAGTTACGAGCAGTACTTC. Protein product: CASSLVTASGSYEQYF.

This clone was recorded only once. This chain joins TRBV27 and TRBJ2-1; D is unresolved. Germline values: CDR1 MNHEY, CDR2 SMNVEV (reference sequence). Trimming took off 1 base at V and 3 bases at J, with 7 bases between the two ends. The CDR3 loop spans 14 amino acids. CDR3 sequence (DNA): TGTGCCAGCAGTTTATTCTCTAACTACAATGAGCAGTTCTTC. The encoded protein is CASSLFSNYNEQFF.

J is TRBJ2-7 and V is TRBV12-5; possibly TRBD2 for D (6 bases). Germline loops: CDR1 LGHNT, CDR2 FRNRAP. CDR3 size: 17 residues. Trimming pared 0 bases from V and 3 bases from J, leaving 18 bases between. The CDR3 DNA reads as TGTGCTAGTGGTTTGGTACTTGGGGGGAATCCCCTCTACGAGCAGTACTTC. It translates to CASGLVLGGNPLYEQYF.

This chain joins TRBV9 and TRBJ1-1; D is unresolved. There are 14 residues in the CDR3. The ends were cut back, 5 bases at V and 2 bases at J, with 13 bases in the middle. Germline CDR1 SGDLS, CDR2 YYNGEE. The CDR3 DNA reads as TGTGCCAGCAGTGAGGTCCCGAGAAACACTGAAGCTTTCTTT. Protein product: CASSEVPRNTEAFF.